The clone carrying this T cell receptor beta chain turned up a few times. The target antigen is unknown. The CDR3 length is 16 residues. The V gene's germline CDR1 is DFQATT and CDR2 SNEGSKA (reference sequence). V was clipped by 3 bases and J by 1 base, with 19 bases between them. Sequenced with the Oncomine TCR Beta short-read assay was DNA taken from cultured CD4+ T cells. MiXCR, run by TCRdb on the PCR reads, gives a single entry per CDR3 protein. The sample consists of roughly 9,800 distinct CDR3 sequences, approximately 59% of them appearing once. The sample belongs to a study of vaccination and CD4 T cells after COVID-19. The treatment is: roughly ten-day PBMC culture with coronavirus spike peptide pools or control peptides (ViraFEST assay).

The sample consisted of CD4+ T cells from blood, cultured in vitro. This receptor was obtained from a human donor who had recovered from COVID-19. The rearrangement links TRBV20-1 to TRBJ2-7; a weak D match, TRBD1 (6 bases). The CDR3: CSASQFRGGTSYEQYF. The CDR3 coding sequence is TGCAGTGCTAGTCAATTCAGGGGCGGTACGTCCTACGAGCAGTACTTC.